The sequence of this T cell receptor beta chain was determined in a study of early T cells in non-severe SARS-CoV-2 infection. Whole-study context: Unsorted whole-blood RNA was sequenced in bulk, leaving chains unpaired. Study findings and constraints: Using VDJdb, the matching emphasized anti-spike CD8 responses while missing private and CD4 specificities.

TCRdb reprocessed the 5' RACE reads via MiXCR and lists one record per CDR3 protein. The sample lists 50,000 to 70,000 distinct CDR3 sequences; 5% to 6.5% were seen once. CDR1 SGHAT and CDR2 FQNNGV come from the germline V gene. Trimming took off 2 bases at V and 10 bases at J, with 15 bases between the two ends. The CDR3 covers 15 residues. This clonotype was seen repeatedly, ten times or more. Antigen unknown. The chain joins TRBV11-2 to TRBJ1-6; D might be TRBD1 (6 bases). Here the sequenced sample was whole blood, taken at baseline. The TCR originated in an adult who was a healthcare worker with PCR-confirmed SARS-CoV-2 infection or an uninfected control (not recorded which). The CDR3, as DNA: TGTGCCAGCAGCTTAACAGGCAGGGGAGGATCACCCCTCCACTTT. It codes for CASSLTGRGGSPLHF.